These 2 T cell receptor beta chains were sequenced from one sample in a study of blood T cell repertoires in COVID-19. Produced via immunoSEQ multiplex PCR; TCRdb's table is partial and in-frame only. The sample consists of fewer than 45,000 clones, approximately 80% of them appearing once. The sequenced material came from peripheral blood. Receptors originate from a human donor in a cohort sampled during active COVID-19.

Written as DNA, the CDR3 is TGTGCCAGCTCACCACCGGGACTAGCGGGGGGGATGGGCCGCGAGCAGTACTTC. Amino acid sequence: CASSPPGLAGGMGREQYF. The chain employs TRBV18 and TRBJ2-7; 16 nucleotides align to TRBD2. V shed 0 bases, J shed 6 bases, and the junction held 8 bases outside the gene matches. This CDR3 has 18 amino acids. CDR1 is KGHSH and CDR2 is LQKENI in the germline V gene.

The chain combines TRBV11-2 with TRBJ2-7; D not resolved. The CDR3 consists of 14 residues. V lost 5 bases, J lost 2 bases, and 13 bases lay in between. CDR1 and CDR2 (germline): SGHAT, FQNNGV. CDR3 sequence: CASSNHGQTYEQYF. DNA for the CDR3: TGTGCCAGCAGCAACCATGGGCAAACCTACGAGCAGTACTTC.